This T cell receptor (beta chain) is from a study of T-cell memory formation after mild COVID-19. This clonotype was counted many times. The CDR3 length is 17 residues. V gave up 0 bases and J gave up 4 bases, with 17 bases separating them. Germline values: CDR1 LGHNA, CDR2 YSLEER. Constant-segment primers served in 5'RACE that generated TCR alpha and TCR beta cDNA libraries bearing sample barcodes and UMIs. Using its own MiXCR run on the 5' RACE reads, TCRdb lists one record per CDR3 protein. The table lists 300,000 to 350,000 distinct CDR3 sequences, roughly an eighth of them singletons. Specimen: PBMCs or a T cell subset sorted from them (not recorded which). The chain has TRBV4-3 and TRBJ2-3; D may be TRBD1 (6 bases). The clonotype originates from a man between 18 and 35 years old who had mild COVID-19 (a few samples of this study predate the infection). Cell type and time point are not known. The CDR3 protein is CASSQDFSGAGADTQYF. In DNA, the CDR3 is TGCGCCAGCAGCCAAGATTTCTCAGGGGCCGGGGCAGATACGCAGTATTTT.